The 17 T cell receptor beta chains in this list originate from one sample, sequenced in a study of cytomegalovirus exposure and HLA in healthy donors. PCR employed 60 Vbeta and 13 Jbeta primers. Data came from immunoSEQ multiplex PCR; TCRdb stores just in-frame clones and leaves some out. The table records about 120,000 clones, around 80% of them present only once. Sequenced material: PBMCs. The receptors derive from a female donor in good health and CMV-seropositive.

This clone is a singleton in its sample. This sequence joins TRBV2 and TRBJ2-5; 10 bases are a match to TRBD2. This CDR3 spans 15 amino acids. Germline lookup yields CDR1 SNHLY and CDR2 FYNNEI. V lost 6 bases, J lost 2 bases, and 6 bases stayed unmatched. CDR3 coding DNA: TGTGCCAGCAGACTAGCGGGGATTTTACAAGAGACCCAGTACTTC. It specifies CASRLAGILQETQYF.

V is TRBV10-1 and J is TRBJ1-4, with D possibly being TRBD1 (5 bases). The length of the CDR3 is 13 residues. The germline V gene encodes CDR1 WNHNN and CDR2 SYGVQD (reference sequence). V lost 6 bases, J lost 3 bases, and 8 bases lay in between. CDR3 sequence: CASSQGSNEKLFF. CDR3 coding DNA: TGCGCCAGCAGCCAGGGTTCTAATGAAAAACTGTTTTTT.

The CDR3 loop reads CASSLRDRSYEQYF. CDR3 DNA sequence: TGTGCCAGCAGCCTCCGGGACAGGTCCTACGAGCAGTACTTC. The V call is TRBV7-2, the J call TRBJ2-7; TRBD1 agrees at 8 bases. Germline CDR1 reads SGHTA; CDR2 reads FQGNSA. Trimming at V came to 5 bases and at J to 1 base, leaving 4 bases not matched to a gene. This CDR3 has 14 amino acids.

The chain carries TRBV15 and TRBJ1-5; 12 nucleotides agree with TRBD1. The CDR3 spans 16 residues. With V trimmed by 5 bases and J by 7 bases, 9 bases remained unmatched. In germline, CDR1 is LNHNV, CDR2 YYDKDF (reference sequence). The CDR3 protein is CATSPQGQGAGQPQHF. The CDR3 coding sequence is TGTGCCACCAGCCCCCAGGGACAGGGGGCAGGACAGCCCCAGCATTTT.

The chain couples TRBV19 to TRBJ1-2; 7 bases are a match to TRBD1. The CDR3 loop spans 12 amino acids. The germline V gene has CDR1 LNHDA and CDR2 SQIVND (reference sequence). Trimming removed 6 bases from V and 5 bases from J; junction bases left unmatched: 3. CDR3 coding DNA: TGTGCCAGTAGGGGGACAGAATATGGCTACACCTTC. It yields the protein CASRGTEYGYTF.

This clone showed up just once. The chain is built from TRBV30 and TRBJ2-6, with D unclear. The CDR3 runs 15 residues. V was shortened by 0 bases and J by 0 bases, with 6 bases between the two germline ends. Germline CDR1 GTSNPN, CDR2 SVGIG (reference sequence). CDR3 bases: TGTGCCTGGAGTGTGTCGGGCTCTGGGGCCAACGTCCTGACTTTC. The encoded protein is CAWSVSGSGANVLTF.

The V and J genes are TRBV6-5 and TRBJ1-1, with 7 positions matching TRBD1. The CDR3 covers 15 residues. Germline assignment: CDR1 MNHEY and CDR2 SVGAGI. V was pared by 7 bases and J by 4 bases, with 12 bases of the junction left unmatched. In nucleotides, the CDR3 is TGTGCCAGCACTCCGCCAAGGGCAGGGGGCACTGAAGCTTTCTTT. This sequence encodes CASTPPRAGGTEAFF.

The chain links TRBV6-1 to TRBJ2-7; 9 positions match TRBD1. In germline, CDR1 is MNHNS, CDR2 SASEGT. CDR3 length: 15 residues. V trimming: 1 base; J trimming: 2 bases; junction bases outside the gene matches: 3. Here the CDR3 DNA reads TGTGCCAGCAGTGAAGGCGGACAGGGGACCTACGAGCAGTACTTC. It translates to CASSEGGQGTYEQYF.

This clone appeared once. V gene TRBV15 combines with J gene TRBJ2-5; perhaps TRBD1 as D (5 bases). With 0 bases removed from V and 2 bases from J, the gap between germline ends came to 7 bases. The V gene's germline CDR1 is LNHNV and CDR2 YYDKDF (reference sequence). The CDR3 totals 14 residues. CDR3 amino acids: CATSRDRTQETQYF. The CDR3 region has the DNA TGTGCCACCAGCAGAGATAGGACACAAGAGACCCAGTACTTC. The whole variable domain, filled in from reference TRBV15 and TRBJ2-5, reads DAMVIQNPRYQVTQFGKPVTLSCSQTLNHNVMYWYQQKSSQAPKLLFHYYDKDFNNEADTPDNFQSRRPNTSFCFLDIRSPGLGDTAMYLCATSRDRTQETQYFGPGTRLLVL.

The CDR3 loop is CASSLGGGALNSGANVLTF. Written as DNA, the CDR3 is TGTGCCAGCAGCTTAGGAGGAGGGGCCCTAAACTCTGGGGCCAACGTCCTGACTTTC. The J gene is TRBJ2-6, the V gene TRBV7-8; possibly TRBD2 for D (6 bases). V was trimmed by 1 base and J by 0 bases, leaving 16 bases between them. The germline CDR1 and CDR2 sequences are SGHVS and FQNEAQ. The CDR3 is made up of 19 amino acids.

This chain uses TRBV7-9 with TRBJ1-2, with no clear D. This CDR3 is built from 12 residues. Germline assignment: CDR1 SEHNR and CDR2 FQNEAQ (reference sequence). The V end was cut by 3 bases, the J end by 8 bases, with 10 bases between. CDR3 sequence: CASSFGQAGYTF. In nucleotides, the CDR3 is TGTGCCAGCAGCTTTGGCCAAGCGGGCTACACCTTC.

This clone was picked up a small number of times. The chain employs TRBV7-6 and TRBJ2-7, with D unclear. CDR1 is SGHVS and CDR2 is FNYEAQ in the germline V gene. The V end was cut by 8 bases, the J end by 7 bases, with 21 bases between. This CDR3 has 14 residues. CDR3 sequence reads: CASSAPPTGGEQYF. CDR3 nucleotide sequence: TGTGCCAGCTCGGCTCCGCCAACCGGCGGAGAGCAGTACTTC.

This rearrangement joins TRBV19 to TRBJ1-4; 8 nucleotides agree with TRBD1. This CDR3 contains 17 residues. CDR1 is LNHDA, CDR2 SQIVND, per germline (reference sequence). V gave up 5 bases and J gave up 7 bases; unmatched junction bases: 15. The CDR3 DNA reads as TGTGCCAGTAGTTTACCTGGGACAGGCCGCCGTTCTGAAAAACTGTTTTTT. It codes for CASSLPGTGRRSEKLFF.

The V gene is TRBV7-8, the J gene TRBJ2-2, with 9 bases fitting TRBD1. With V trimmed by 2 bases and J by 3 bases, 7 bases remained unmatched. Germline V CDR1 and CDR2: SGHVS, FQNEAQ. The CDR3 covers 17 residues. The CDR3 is CASSLRPGQGYTGELFF. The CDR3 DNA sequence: TGTGCCAGCAGCTTACGTCCGGGACAGGGTTACACCGGGGAGCTGTTTTTT.

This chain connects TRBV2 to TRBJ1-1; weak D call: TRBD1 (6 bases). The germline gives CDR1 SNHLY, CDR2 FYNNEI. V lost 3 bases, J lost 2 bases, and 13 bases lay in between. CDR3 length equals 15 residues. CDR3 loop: CASSETGRVNTEAFF. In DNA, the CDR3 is TGTGCCAGCAGTGAGACAGGACGTGTAAACACTGAAGCTTTCTTT.

The CDR3 bases are TGTGCCAGCAGGCGTACAGGGAACACCGGGGAGCTGTTTTTT. Its protein product is CASRRTGNTGELFF. V gene TRBV28 combines with J gene TRBJ2-2, with D possibly TRBD1 on 5 matching bases. Germline V gene data show CDR1 as MDHEN and CDR2 as SYDVKM. V lost 6 bases and J 1 base, leaving 9 bases between the germline ends. This CDR3 spans 14 amino acids.

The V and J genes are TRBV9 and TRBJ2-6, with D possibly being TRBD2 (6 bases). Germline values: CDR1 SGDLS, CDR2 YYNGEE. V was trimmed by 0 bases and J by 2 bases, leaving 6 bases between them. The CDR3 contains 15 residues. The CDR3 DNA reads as TGTGCCAGCAGCGTAGGGGGGGCTGGGGCCAACGTCCTGACTTTC. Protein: CASSVGGAGANVLTF.